What follows are 2 T cell receptor beta chains derived from one specimen sequenced in a study of T cells after yellow fever vaccination. TCRdb used MiXCR to reprocess the 5' RACE reads, holding one entry per CDR3 protein. The sample carries about 350,000 distinct CDR3 sequences, approximately 12% recorded once. The starting material was CD4+ T cells sorted from PBMCs, obtained 15 days after the yellow fever booster vaccination. Receptors were obtained from a man between 18 and 29 years old who received the YFV17D yellow fever vaccine.

A few counts support this clonotype. The J gene is TRBJ1-2, the V gene TRBV10-3; 8 nucleotides align to TRBD1. The V and J ends lost 2 bases and 2 bases, in that order; junction bases with no gene match: 4. The CDR3 runs to 15 residues. Germline CDR1 ENHRY, CDR2 SYGVKD. This CDR3 is CAISETRTGNYGYTF. CDR3 bases: TGTGCCATCAGTGAGACTCGGACAGGGAACTATGGCTACACCTTC.

This clonotype has more than one count but fewer than ten. The V gene is TRBV18, the J gene TRBJ2-2, with D unresolved. Per the germline V gene, CDR1 is KGHSH and CDR2 is LQKENI. Trimming left V 5 bases short and J 2 bases short, with 12 bases between. This CDR3 region has 15 residues. The DNA of the CDR3 is TGTGCCAGCTCATTTGGTTCGGCCAACACCGGGGAGCTGTTTTTT. Amino acid sequence: CASSFGSANTGELFF.